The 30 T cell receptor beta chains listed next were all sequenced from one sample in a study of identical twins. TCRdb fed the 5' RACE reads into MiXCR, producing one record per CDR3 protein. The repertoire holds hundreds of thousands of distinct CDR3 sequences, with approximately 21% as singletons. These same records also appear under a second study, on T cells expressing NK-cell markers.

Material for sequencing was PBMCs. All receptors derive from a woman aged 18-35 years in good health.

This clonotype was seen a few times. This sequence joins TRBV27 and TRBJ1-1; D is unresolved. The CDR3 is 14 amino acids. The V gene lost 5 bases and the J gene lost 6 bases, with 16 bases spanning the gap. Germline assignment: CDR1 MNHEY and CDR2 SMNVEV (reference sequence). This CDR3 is CASSDPDGLPEAFF. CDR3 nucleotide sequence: TGTGCCAGCAGTGATCCCGACGGTTTACCTGAAGCTTTCTTT.

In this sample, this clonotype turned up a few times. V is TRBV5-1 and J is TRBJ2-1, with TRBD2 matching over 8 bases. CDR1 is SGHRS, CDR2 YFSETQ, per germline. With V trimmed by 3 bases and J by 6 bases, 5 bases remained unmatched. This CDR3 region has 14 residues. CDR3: CASSSQTSGNEQFF. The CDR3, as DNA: TGCGCCAGCAGCTCCCAAACTAGCGGCAATGAGCAGTTCTTC.

In DNA, the CDR3 is TGTGCCAGCAGCTGGACGGTCTATGGCTACACCTTC. Residues: CASSWTVYGYTF. The chain is built from TRBV6-1 and TRBJ1-2; D call uncertain. V was cut by 6 bases and J by 4 bases, with 9 bases left in between. There are 12 residues in the CDR3. Germline V gene data show CDR1 as MNHNS and CDR2 as SASEGT.

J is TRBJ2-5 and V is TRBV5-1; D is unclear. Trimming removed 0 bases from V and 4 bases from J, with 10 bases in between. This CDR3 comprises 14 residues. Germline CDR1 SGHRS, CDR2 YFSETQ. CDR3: CASSLAGPAETQYF. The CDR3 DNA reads TGCGCCAGCAGCTTGGCCGGCCCGGCAGAGACCCAGTACTTC.

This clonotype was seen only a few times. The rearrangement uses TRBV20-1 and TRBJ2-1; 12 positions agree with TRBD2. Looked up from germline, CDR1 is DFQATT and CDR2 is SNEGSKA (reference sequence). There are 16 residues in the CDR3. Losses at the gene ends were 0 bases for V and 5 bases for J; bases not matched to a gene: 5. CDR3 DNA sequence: TGCAGTGCTAGAGATTCTAGCGGGAGGGCCCACAATGAGCAGTTCTTC. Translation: CSARDSSGRAHNEQFF.

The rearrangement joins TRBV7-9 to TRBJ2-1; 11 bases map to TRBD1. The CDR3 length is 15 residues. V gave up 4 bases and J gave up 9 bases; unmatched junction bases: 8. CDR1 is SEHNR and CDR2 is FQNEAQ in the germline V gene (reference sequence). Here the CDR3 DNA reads TGTGCCAGCAGCTCCCCAGGACAGGGGGCTGGTGAGCAGTTCTTC. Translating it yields CASSSPGQGAGEQFF.

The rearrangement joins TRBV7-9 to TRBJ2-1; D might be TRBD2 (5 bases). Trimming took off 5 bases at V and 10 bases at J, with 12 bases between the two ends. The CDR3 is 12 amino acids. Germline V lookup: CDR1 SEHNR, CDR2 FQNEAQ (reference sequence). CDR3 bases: TGTGCCAGCAGCCTAACCCCGGGAGAGCAGTTCTTC. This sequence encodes CASSLTPGEQFF.

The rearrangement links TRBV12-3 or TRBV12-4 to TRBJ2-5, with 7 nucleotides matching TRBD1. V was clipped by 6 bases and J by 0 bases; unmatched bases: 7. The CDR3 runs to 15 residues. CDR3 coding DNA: TGTGCCAGCAGCAGACAGGGACGCTACCAAGAGACCCAGTACTTC. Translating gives CASSRQGRYQETQYF.

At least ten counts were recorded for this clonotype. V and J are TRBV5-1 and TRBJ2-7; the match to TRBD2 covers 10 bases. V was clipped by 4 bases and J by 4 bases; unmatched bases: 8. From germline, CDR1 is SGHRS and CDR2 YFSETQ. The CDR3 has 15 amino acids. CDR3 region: CASSPPTSGSYEQYF. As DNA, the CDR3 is TGCGCCAGCAGCCCGCCGACTAGCGGGTCATACGAGCAGTACTTC.

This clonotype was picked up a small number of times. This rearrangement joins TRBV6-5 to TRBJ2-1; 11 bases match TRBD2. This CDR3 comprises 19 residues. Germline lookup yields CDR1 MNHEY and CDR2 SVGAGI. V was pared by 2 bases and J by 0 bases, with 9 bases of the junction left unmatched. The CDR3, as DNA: TGTGCCAGCAGTTACAGCACTAGCGGGAGCCCCAGCTCCTACAATGAGCAGTTCTTC. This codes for CASSYSTSGSPSSYNEQFF.

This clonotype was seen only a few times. The CDR3 is CATSSTIGLATGNEQFF. In DNA, the CDR3 is TGTGCCACCAGCAGTACAATCGGACTAGCTACGGGCAATGAGCAGTTCTTC. The V and J genes are TRBV15 and TRBJ2-1, with 8 bases that match TRBD2. This CDR3 contains 17 residues. J was trimmed by 6 bases and V by 3 bases; bases with no gene match: 13. Germline V gene sequence: CDR1 LNHNV, CDR2 YYDKDF (reference sequence).

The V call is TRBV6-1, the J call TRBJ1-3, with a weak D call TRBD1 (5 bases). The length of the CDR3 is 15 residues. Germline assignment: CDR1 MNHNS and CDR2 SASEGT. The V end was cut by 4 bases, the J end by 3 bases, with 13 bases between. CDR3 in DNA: TGTGCCAGCAGTGCATACCGGGACGGTGGAAACACCATATATTTT. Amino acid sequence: CASSAYRDGGNTIYF.

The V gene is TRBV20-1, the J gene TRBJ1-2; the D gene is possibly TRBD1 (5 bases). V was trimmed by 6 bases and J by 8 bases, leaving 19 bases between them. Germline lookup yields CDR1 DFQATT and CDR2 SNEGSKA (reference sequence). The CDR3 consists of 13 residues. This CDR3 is CSAQASRVGGYTF. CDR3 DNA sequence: TGCAGTGCCCAAGCTAGCAGGGTGGGGGGCTACACCTTC.

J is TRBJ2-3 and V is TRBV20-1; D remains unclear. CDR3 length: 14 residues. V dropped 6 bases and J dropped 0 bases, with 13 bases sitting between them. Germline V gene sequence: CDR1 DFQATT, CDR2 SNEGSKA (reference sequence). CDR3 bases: TGCAGTGCCGAACCTCCCTCTAGCACAGATACGCAGTATTTT. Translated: CSAEPPSSTDTQYF.

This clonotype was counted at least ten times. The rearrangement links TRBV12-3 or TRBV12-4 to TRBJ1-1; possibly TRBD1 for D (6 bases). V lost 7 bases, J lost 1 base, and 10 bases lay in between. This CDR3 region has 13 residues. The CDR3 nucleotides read TGTGCCAGCACGCGACAGGCGAACACTGAAGCTTTCTTT. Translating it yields CASTRQANTEAFF.

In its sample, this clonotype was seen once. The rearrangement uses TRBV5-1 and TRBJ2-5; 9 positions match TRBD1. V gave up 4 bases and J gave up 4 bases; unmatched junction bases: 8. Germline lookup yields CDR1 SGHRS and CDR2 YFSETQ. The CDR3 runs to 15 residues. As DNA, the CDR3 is TGCGCCAGCAGCCTGGATCCGGGACAGGGAGAGACCCAGTACTTC. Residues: CASSLDPGQGETQYF.

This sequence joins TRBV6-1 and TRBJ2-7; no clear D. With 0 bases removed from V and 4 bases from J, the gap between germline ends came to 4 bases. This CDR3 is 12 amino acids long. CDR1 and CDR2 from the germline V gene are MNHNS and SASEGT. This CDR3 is CASSEAAYEQYF. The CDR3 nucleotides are TGTGCCAGCAGTGAAGCCGCTTACGAGCAGTACTTC.

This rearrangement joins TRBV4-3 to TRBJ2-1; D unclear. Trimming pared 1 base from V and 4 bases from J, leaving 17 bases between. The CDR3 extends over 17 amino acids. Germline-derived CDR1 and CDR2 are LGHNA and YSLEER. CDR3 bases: TGCGCCAGCAGCCAAGTATTTCGCCGGTTGGGGTACAATGAGCAGTTCTTC. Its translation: CASSQVFRRLGYNEQFF.

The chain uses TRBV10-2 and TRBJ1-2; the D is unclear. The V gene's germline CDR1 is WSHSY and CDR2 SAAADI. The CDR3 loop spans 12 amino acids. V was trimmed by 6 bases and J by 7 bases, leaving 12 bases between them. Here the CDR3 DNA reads TGCGCCAGCAGGGGAGGGCGCGGTGGCTACACCTTC. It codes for CASRGGRGGYTF.

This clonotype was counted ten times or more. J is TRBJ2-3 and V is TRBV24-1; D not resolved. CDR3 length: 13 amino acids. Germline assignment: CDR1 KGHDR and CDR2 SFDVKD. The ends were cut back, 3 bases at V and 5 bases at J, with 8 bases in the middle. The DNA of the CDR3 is TGTGCCACCAGTGATCCCCCCGGAGATACGCAGTATTTT. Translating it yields CATSDPPGDTQYF.

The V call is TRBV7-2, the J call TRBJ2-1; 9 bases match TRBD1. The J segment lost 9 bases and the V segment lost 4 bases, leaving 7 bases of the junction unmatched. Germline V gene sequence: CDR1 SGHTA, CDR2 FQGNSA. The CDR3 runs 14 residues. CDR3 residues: CASSSHRGRGEQFF. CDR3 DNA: TGTGCCAGCAGCTCACACAGGGGGCGAGGTGAGCAGTTCTTC.

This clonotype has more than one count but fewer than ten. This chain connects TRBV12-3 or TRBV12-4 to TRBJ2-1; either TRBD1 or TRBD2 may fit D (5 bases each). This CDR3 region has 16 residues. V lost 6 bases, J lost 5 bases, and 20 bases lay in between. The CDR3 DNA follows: TGTGCCAGCAGCTTGGGCTCGGGACGGAGCCACAATGAGCAGTTCTTC. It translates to CASSLGSGRSHNEQFF.

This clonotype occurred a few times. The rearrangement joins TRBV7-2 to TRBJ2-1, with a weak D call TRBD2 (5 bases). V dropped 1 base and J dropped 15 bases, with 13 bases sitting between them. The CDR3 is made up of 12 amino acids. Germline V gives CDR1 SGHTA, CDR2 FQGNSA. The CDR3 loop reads CASSLEVGVRFF. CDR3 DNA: TGTGCCAGCAGCTTAGAGGTCGGGGTGCGGTTCTTC. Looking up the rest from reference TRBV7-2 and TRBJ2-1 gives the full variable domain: GAGVSQSPSNKVTEKGKDVELRCDPISGHTALYWYRQSLGQGLEFLIYFQGNSAPDKSGLPSDRFSAERTGGSVSTLTIQRTQQEDSAVYLCASSLEVGVRFFGPGTRLTVL.

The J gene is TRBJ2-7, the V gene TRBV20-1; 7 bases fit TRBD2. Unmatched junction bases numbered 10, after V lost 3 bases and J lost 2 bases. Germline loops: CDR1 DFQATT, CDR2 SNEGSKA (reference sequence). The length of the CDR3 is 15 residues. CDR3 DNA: TGCAGTGCTAGCAGCGGGGACGGCGGCCCCTACGAGCAGTACTTC. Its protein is CSASSGDGGPYEQYF.

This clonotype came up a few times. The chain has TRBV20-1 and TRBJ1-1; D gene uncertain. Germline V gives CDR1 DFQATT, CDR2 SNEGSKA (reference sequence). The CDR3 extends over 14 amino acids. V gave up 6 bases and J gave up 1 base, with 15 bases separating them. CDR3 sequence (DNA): TGCAGTGCCAGCCGCGGGAGTGGGAACACTGAAGCTTTCTTT. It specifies CSASRGSGNTEAFF.

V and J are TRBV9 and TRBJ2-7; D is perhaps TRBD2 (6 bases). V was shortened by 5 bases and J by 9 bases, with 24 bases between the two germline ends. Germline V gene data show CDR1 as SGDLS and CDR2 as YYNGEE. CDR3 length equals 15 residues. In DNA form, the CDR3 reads TGTGCCAGCAGTGGGGACGGCTCTTGGGGGAGGCGGCAGTACTTC. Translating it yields CASSGDGSWGRRQYF.

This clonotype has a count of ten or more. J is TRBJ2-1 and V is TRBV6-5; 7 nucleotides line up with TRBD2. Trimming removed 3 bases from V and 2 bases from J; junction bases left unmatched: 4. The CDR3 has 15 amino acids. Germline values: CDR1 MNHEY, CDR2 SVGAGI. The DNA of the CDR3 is TGTGCCAGCAGTTATTTAGGACTAGCCTACAATGAGCAGTTCTTC. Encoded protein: CASSYLGLAYNEQFF.

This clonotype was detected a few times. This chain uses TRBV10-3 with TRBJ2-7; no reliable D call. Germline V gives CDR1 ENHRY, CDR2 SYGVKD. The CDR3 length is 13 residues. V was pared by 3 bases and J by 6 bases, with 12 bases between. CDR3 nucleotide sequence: TGTGCCATCAGTGATGGGGTACAGAGCGAGCAGTACTTC. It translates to CAISDGVQSEQYF.

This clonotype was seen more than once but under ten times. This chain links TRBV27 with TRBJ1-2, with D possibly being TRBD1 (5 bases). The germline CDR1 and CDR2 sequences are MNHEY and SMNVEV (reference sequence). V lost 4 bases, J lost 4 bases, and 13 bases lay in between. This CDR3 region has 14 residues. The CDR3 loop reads CASSYSGTGYGYTF. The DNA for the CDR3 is TGTGCCAGCAGTTACTCCGGGACGGGCTATGGCTACACCTTC.

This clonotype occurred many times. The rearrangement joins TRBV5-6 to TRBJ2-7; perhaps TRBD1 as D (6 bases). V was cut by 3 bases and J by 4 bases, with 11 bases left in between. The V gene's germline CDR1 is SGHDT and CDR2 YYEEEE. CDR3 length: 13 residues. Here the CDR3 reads CASSWGTTYEQYF. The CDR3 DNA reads TGTGCCAGCAGCTGGGGGACAACGTACGAGCAGTACTTC.